Each of the 9 T cell receptor beta chains below was sequenced from the same sample in a study of T cell responses to AZD1222 COVID-19 vaccine. Libraries were prepared by immunoSEQ multiplex PCR; TCRdb keeps only in-frame clonotypes and omits some of them. The sample shows about 120,000 clones, about 91% of them seen only once. Sequenced material: peripheral blood, taken on day 0 of AZD1222 vaccination. The receptors come from an adult in good health.

V usage is TRBV11-2 and J usage is TRBJ1-1; D is unclear. CDR3 length equals 12 residues. Germline CDR1 is SGHAT and CDR2 is FQNNGV. Between the trimmed V and J ends, which lost 4 bases and 7 bases, there was a span of 10 bases. The CDR3 region is CASSSYQLEAFF. The CDR3 DNA reads as TGTGCCAGCAGCTCTTATCAGCTTGAAGCTTTCTTT.

CDR3 DNA: TGTGCCAGCAGTTTGGTGAATGAAAAACTGTTTTTT. It yields the protein CASSLVNEKLFF. The chain has TRBV28 and TRBJ1-4; D is unclear. This CDR3 has 12 residues. Trimming stripped 3 bases from V and 5 bases from J, with 4 bases between. Germline V lookup: CDR1 MDHEN, CDR2 SYDVKM. Full variable domain (remainder filled in from reference TRBV28 and TRBJ1-4): DVKVTQSSRYLVKRTGEKVFLECVQDMDHENMFWYRQDPGLGLRLIYFSYDVKMKEKGDIPEGYSVSREKKERFSLILESASTNQTSMYLCASSLVNEKLFFGSGTQLSVL.

This chain joins TRBV29-1 and TRBJ1-2; D ambiguous. This CDR3 spans 14 amino acids. CDR1 SQVTM and CDR2 ANQGSEA come from the germline V gene. The V and J ends lost 2 bases and 4 bases respectively, with 14 bases between them. The CDR3 here is CSVEYSVGSYGYTF. In DNA form, the CDR3 reads TGCAGCGTTGAATATTCAGTAGGGTCCTATGGCTACACCTTC. The full variable domain, in which reference TRBV29-1 and TRBJ1-2 provide the parts outside the CDR3, is SAVISQKPSRDICQRGTSLTIQCQVDSQVTMMFWYRQQPGQSLTLIATANQGSEATYESGFVIDKFPISRPNLTFSTLTVSNMSPEDSSIYLCSVEYSVGSYGYTFGSGTRLTVV.

The chain combines TRBV5-6 with TRBJ2-2; D may be TRBD2 (6 bases). Germline loops: CDR1 SGHDT, CDR2 YYEEEE. The V end lost 0 bases, the J end lost 0 bases, and 9 bases lay between the germline ends. The CDR3 length is 16 residues. The CDR3 sequence is CASSLEEGANTGELFF. The CDR3 bases are TGTGCCAGCAGCTTGGAGGAGGGTGCGAACACCGGGGAGCTGTTTTTT. Full variable domain (outside the CDR3, taken from reference TRBV5-6 and TRBJ2-2): DAGVTQSPTHLIKTRGQQVTLRCSPKSGHDTVSWYQQALGQGPQFIFQYYEEEERQRGNFPDRFSGHQFPNYSSELNVNALLLGDSALYLCASSLEEGANTGELFFGEGSRLTVL.

The chain joins TRBV5-6 to TRBJ2-1; D is perhaps TRBD2 (7 bases). Germline assignment: CDR1 SGHDT and CDR2 YYEEEE. The CDR3 has 16 amino acids. The V end lost 4 bases, the J end lost 6 bases, and 20 bases lay between the germline ends. The CDR3 bases are TGTGCCAGCAGCGCGACGTGGGGGCGGGAGACCAATGAGCAGTTCTTC. It codes for CASSATWGRETNEQFF.

V is TRBV4-2 and J is TRBJ2-3, with 9 positions matching TRBD2. The CDR3 extends over 16 amino acids. Germline-derived CDR1 and CDR2 are LGHNA and YNFKEQ. With 5 bases clipped from V and 2 bases from J, the junction kept 8 bases outside the gene matches. This CDR3 reads CASSTLAGADTDTQYF. In DNA, the CDR3 is TGTGCCAGCAGCACATTAGCGGGGGCGGACACAGATACGCAGTATTTT.

This clone was found once. This chain joins TRBV21-1 and TRBJ1-2. TRBV21-1 is a listed pseudogene. This CDR3 is built from 17 residues. The CDR3 DNA sequence: TGTGCCAGCAGCAAAGGGGGGTCAGGGACTACTAACTATGGCTACACCTTC. It encodes CASSKGGSGTTNYGYTF.

V and J are TRBV6-2 or TRBV6-3 and TRBJ2-1; tentative D call: TRBD1 (6 bases). CDR3 length: 17 residues. Trimming took 0 bases from V and 1 from J, leaving 13 bases between them. CDR1 is MNHEY, CDR2 SVGEGT, per germline. CDR3 sequence: CASSYSIWQGSYNEQFF. The CDR3 bases are TGTGCCAGCAGTTACTCTATCTGGCAGGGGTCCTACAATGAGCAGTTCTTC.

The chain couples TRBV5-5 to TRBJ1-2; D is possibly TRBD1 (6 bases). CDR1 and CDR2 from the germline V gene are SGHKS and YYEKEE (reference sequence). V was pared by 4 bases and J by 7 bases, with 23 bases between. The CDR3 contains 16 residues. CDR3 amino acids: CASSRGQTLSLFGYTF. CDR3 DNA: TGTGCCAGCAGCAGAGGACAGACCTTATCCCTATTTGGCTACACCTTC.